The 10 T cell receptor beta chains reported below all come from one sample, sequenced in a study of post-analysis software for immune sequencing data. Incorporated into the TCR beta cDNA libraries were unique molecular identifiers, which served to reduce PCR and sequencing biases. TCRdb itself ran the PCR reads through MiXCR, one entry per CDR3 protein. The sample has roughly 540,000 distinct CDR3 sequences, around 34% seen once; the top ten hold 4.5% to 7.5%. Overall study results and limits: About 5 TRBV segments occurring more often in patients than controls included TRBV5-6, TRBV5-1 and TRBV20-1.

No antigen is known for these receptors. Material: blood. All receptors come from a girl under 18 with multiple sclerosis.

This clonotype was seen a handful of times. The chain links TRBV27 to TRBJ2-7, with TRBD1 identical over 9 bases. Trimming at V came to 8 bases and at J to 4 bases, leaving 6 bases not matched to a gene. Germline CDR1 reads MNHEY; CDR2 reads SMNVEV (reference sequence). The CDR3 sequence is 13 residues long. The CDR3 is CASRTGTGYEQYF. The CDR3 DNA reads TGTGCCAGCCGAACCGGGACAGGGTACGAGCAGTACTTC.

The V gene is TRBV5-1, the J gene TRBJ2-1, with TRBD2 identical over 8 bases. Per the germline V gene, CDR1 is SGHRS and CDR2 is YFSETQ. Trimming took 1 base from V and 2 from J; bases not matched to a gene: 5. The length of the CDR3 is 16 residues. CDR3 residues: CASSLSLRGAYNEQFF. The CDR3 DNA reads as TGCGCCAGCAGCTTGTCTCTGCGGGGGGCCTACAATGAGCAGTTCTTC.

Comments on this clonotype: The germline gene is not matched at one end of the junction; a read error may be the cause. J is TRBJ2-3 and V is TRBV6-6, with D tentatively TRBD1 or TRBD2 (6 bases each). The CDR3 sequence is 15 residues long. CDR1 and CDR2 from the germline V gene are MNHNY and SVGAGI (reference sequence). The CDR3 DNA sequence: TGTGTCAGCAACACTGTGAGGGGGGGCACAGATACGCAGTATTTT. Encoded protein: CVSNTVRGGTDTQYF.

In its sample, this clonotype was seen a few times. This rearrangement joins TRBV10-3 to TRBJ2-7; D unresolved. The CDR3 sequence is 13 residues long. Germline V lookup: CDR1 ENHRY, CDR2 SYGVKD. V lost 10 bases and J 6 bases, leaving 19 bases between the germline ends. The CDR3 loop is CATKDAPTVEQYF. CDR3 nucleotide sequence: TGTGCCACCAAAGACGCCCCGACGGTCGAGCAGTACTTC.

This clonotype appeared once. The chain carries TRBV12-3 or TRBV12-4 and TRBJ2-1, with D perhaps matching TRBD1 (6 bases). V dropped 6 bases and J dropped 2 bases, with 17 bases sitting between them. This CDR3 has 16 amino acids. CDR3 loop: CASSPWGWGPYNEQFF. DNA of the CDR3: TGTGCCAGCAGCCCCTGGGGGTGGGGGCCCTACAATGAGCAGTTCTTC.

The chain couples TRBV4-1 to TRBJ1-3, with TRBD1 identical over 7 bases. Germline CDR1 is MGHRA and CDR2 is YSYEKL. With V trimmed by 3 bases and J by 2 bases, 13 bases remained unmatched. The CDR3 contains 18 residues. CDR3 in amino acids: CASSQYGPGGRTGNTIYF. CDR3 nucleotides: TGCGCCAGCAGCCAGTATGGGCCAGGGGGGCGGACTGGAAACACCATATATTTT.

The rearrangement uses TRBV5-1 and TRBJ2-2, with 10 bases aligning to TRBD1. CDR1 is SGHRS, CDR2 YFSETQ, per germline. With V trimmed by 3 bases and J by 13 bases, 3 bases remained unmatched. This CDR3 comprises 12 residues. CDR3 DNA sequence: TGCGCCAGCAGCTCGGACAGGGGGTCGCTGTTTTTT. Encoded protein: CASSSDRGSLFF.

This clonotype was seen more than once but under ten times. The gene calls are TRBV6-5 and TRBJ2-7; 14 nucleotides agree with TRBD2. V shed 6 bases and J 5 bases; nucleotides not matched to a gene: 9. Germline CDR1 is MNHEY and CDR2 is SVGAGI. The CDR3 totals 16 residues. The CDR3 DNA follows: TGTGCCAGCAGCCGGGGACTAGCGGGGGACAGAGACGAGCAGTACTTC. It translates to CASSRGLAGDRDEQYF.

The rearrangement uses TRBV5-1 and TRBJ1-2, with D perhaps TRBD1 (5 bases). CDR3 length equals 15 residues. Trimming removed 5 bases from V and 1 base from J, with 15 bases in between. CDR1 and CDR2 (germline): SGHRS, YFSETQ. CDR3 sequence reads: CASRGSWGDNYGYTF. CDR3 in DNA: TGCGCCAGCAGAGGAAGTTGGGGGGATAACTATGGCTACACCTTC. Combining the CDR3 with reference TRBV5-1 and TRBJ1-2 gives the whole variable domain KAGVTQTPRYLIKTRGQQVTLSCSPISGHRSVSWYQQTPGQGLQFLFEYFSETQRNKGNFPGRFSGRQFSNSRSEMNVSTLELGDSALYLCASRGSWGDNYGYTFGSGTRLTVV.

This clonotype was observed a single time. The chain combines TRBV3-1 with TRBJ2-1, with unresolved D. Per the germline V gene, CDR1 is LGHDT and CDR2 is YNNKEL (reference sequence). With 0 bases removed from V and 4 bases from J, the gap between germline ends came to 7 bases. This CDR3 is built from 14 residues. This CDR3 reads CASSQDQVYNEQFF. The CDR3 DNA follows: TGTGCCAGCAGCCAAGACCAGGTATACAATGAGCAGTTCTTC.